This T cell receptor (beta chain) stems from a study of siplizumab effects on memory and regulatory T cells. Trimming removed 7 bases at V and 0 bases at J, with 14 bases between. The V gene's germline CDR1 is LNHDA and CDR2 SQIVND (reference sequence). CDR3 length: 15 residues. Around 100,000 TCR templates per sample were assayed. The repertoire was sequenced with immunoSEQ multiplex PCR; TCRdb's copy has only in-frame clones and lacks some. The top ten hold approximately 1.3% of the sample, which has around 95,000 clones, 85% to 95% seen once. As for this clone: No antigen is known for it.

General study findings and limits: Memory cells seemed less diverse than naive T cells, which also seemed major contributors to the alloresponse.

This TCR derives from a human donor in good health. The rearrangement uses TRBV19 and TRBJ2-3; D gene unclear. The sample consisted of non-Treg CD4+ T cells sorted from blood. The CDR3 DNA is TGTGCCAGTAATACAAGGGCAGTCAGCACAGATACGCAGTATTTT. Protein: CASNTRAVSTDTQYF.